The 13 T cell receptor beta chains below all came from one sample that was sequenced in a study of cytomegalovirus exposure and HLA in healthy donors. PCR amplification relied on 60 Vbeta primers (plus 13 Jbeta primers). Produced via immunoSEQ multiplex PCR; TCRdb's table is partial and in-frame only. The table records around 100,000 clones, about three quarters of them present only once. Sequenced material: PBMCs. Every receptor here comes from a female donor in good health and CMV-seropositive.

This clone has more than one count but fewer than ten. The V and J genes are TRBV27 and TRBJ1-5, with D uncertain. V shed 3 bases and J shed 7 bases, with 10 bases lying between them. Germline CDR1 reads MNHEY; CDR2 reads SMNVEV (reference sequence). The CDR3 covers 13 residues. This CDR3 is CASSFRGGQPQHF. DNA for the CDR3: TGTGCCAGCAGTTTCCGGGGAGGACAGCCCCAGCATTTT.

The V gene is TRBV6-1, the J gene TRBJ2-7; 8 nucleotides line up with TRBD2. This CDR3 has 15 residues. With V trimmed by 8 bases and J by 6 bases, 15 bases remained unmatched. The germline V gene has CDR1 MNHNS and CDR2 SASEGT. The CDR3 region has the DNA TGTGCCAGCCGGGATACGGGAGGGACCACGGGCGAGCAGTACTTC. This gives the protein CASRDTGGTTGEQYF.

V usage is TRBV27 and J usage is TRBJ2-2, with 11 bases fitting TRBD2. The CDR3 is 19 residues long. The ends lost 0 bases at V and 3 bases at J; junction bases unmatched: 9. Germline V lookup: CDR1 MNHEY, CDR2 SMNVEV (reference sequence). CDR3 DNA sequence: TGTGCCAGCAGTTTATCGATCGGAGTACTAGCGGGAGACACCGGGGAGCTGTTTTTT. Residues: CASSLSIGVLAGDTGELFF.

The V call is TRBV11-2, the J call TRBJ1-1, with D hard to call. Germline V gene lookup returns CDR1 SGHAT and CDR2 FQNNGV. The V and J ends lost 1 base and 7 bases respectively, with 19 bases between them. The CDR3 covers 16 residues. This CDR3 is CASSLVPMRTGHEAFF. CDR3 in DNA: TGTGCCAGCAGCTTAGTCCCCATGAGGACTGGTCATGAAGCTTTCTTT.

The rearrangement joins TRBV5-1 to TRBJ2-1; D is uncertain. V lost 4 bases and J lost 5, with 13 bases in between. The CDR3 totals 14 residues. Germline V CDR1 and CDR2: SGHRS, YFSETQ. CDR3 amino acids: CASSTNGQDNEQFF. CDR3 sequence (DNA): TGCGCCAGCAGCACCAACGGCCAGGACAATGAGCAGTTCTTC.

This chain joins TRBV27 and TRBJ2-2; 7 positions match TRBD1. The CDR3 is made up of 16 amino acids. The J segment lost 3 bases and the V segment lost 3 bases, leaving 7 bases of the junction unmatched. CDR1 and CDR2 (germline): MNHEY, SMNVEV (reference sequence). The DNA of the CDR3 is TGTGCCAGCAGTTTCCGGGACAGTCGGTACACCGGGGAGCTGTTTTTT. Translated: CASSFRDSRYTGELFF.

This clone has a handful of counts. V is TRBV25-1 and J is TRBJ2-5; a weak D match, TRBD2 (7 bases). The germline gives CDR1 MGHDK, CDR2 SYGVNS. CDR3 size: 15 residues. V lost 0 bases and J lost 4, with 12 bases in between. The CDR3 here is CASSEYGGGAETQYF. The CDR3 coding sequence is TGTGCCAGCAGTGAATACGGCGGGGGCGCAGAGACCCAGTACTTC.

The chain is built from TRBV15 and TRBJ2-3; D is undetermined. This CDR3 comprises 15 residues. Germline assignment: CDR1 LNHNV and CDR2 YYDKDF (reference sequence). V was shortened by 0 bases and J by 1 base, with 8 bases between the two germline ends. This chain's CDR3 is CATSRDLGGTDTQYF. The CDR3 DNA reads as TGTGCCACCAGCAGAGATCTAGGCGGCACAGATACGCAGTATTTT.

The chain is built from TRBV27 and TRBJ1-6; the match to TRBD1 covers 9 bases. Germline CDR1 reads MNHEY; CDR2 reads SMNVEV (reference sequence). With V trimmed by 8 bases and J by 4 bases, 21 bases remained unmatched. The CDR3 has 20 residues. CDR3 sequence: CASRGSGQGIQRSYNSPLHF. The CDR3 nucleotides are TGTGCCAGCCGAGGATCGGGACAGGGAATCCAAAGGTCTTATAATTCACCCCTCCACTTT.

The chain recombines TRBV2 with TRBJ1-4, with a tentative D call TRBD1 (6 bases). CDR3 length equals 14 residues. V was cut by 3 bases and J by 8 bases, with 13 bases left in between. Per germline, CDR1 SNHLY and CDR2 FYNNEI. CDR3 DNA: TGTGCCAGCAGTGAGCTAACAGGGAAGGAAAAACTGTTTTTT. This encodes CASSELTGKEKLFF.

V gene TRBV4-3 combines with J gene TRBJ2-3; 9 bases fit TRBD2. CDR1 is LGHNA, CDR2 YSLEER, per germline. With 3 bases clipped from V and 2 bases from J, the junction kept 3 bases outside the gene matches. There are 15 residues in the CDR3. DNA for the CDR3: TGCGCCAGCAGCCAGACTAGCGGTACCACAGATACGCAGTATTTT. Translation gives CASSQTSGTTDTQYF.

This CDR3 is CASSSVGEVGYEQYF. In DNA form, the CDR3 reads TGTGCCAGCAGCTCGGTGGGGGAGGTCGGGTACGAGCAGTACTTC. The chain has TRBV7-2 and TRBJ2-7, with D possibly TRBD2 on 6 matching bases. The CDR3 runs to 15 residues. The V end was cut by 4 bases, the J end by 4 bases, with 17 bases between. Germline V gives CDR1 SGHTA, CDR2 FQGNSA.

The J gene is TRBJ1-5, the V gene TRBV7-2; TRBD1 aligns across 9 bases. The CDR3 runs 17 residues. After removal of 6 bases from V and 0 bases from J, the junction contained 9 bases not matched to a gene. CDR1 SGHTA and CDR2 FQGNSA come from the germline V gene. CDR3 sequence: CASSWTGDLYSNQPQHF. The CDR3, as DNA: TGTGCCAGCAGTTGGACAGGGGACCTCTATAGCAATCAGCCCCAGCATTTT.